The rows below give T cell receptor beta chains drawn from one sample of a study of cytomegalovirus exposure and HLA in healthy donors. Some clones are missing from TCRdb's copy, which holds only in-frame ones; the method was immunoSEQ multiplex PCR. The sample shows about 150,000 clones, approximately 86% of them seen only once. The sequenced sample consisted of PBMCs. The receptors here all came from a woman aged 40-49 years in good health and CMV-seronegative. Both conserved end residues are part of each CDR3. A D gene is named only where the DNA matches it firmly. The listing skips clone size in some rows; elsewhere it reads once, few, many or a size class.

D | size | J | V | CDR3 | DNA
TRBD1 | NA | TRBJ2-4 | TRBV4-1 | CASSPGTGGAPAKNIQYF | TGCGCCAGCAGCCCCGGGACAGGGGGGGCCCCGGCCAAAAACATTCAGTACTTC
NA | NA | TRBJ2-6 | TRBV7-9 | CASSANRAGANVLTF | TGTGCCAGCAGCGCTAACAGGGCTGGGGCCAACGTCCTGACTTTC
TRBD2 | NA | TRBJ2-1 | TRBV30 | CACTPGLAGANEQFF | TGTGCCTGTACACCGGGACTAGCGGGAGCCAATGAGCAGTTCTTC
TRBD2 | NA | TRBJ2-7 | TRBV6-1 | CASRGTILTYEQYF | TGTGCCAGCAGGGGGACTATCCTTACCTACGAGCAGTACTTC
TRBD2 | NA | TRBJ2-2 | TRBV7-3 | CASSLNRDYSGELFF | TGTGCCAGCAGCTTAAATCGGGACTACTCCGGGGAGCTGTTTTTT
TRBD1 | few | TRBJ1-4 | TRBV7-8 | CASSSTGLVGKLFF | TGTGCCAGCAGCTCGACAGGGCTTGTTGGAAAACTGTTTTTT
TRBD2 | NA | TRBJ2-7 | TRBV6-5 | CASSSPRLAEGCF | TGTGCCAGCAGTTCCCCCCGACTAGCGGAAGGTTGCTTC
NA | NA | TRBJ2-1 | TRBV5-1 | CASSVTSIAYNEQFF | TGCGCCAGCAGCGTCACTAGTATCGCCTACAATGAGCAGTTCTTC
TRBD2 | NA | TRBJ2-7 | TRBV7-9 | CASSSVGREGSYEQYF | TGTGCCAGCAGCTCAGTTGGACGGGAGGGCTCCTACGAGCAGTACTTC
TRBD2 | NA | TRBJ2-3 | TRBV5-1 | CASSLAGGEGTDTQYF | TGCGCCAGCAGCTTGGCCGGCGGGGAGGGGACAGATACGCAGTATTTT
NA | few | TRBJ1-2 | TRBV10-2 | CASSSRDPGDYGYTF | TGCGCCAGCAGTTCCCGGGACCCAGGGGACTATGGCTACACCTTC
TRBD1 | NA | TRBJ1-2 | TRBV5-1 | CASSFYVRQGGLSGYTF | TGCGCCAGCAGCTTCTATGTTCGGCAGGGGGGACTCTCTGGCTACACCTTC
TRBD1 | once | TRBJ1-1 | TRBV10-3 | CATSRGQGAVNTEAFF | TGTGCCACCTCTCGCGGACAGGGGGCTGTTAACACTGAAGCTTTCTTT
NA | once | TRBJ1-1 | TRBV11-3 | CASSHPGRGLEAFF | TGTGCCAGCAGCCACCCCGGGCGGGGGCTCGAAGCTTTCTTT
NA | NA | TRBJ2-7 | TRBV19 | CASSIRAYEQYF | TGTGCCAGTAGTATTCGCGCCTACGAGCAGTACTTC
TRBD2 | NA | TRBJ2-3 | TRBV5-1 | CASSWAGGPGDTQYF | TGCGCCAGCAGCTGGGCGGGAGGGCCAGGGGATACGCAGTATTTT
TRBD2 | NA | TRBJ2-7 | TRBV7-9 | CASSLGTSGSTYEQYF | TGTGCCAGCAGCTTAGGGACTAGCGGGAGTACCTACGAGCAGTACTTC
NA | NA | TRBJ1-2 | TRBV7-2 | CASSFREDYGYTF | TGTGCCAGCTCCTTCAGGGAAGACTATGGCTACACCTTC
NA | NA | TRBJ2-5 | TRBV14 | CASSQLGPQETQYF | TGTGCCAGCAGCCAGTTGGGGCCTCAAGAGACCCAGTACTTC
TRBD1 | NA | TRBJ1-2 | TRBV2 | CANAGRGPFYTF | TGTGCCAACGCCGGAAGGGGGCCCTTCTACACCTTC
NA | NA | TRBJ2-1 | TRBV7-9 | CASSLGEADYNEQFF | TGTGCCAGCAGCTTAGGGGAAGCGGACTACAATGAGCAGTTCTTC
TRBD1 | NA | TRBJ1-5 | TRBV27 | CASGSLAGTGNQPQHF | TGTGCCAGCGGATCGCTTGCCGGGACAGGGAATCAGCCCCAGCATTTT
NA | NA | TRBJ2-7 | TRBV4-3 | CASSRTAVPGEQYF | TGCGCCAGCAGCAGGACAGCGGTCCCTGGGGAGCAGTACTTC
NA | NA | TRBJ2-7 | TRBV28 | CASSLTAGEQYF | TGTGCCAGCAGTTTAACAGCCGGCGAGCAGTACTTC
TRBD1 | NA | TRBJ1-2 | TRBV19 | CASSIAGTESYGYTF | TGTGCCAGTAGTATTGCCGGGACAGAATCCTATGGCTACACCTTC
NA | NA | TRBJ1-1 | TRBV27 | CASSLQQNRGTNTEAFF | TGTGCCAGCAGTCTACAACAGAATCGGGGGACGAACACTGAAGCTTTCTTT
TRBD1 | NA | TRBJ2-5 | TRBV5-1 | CASSFGTGETQYF | TGCGCCAGCAGCTTTGGGACAGGAGAGACCCAGTACTTC
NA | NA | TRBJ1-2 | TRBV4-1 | CASSQGRTDLYYGYTF | TGCGCCAGCAGCCAGGGCAGGACAGACCTTTACTATGGCTACACCTTC
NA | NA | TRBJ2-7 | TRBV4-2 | CASSQDVGLAYEQYF | TGTGCCAGCAGCCAAGATGTGGGACTGGCCTACGAGCAGTACTTC
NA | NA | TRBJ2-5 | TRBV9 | CASSVAPRDQETQYF | TGTGCCAGCAGCGTAGCTCCCAGGGACCAAGAGACCCAGTACTTC
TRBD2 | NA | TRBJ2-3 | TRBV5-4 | CASSLRSAGGPDTQYF | TGTGCCAGCAGCTTGCGCTCGGCGGGAGGGCCGGATACGCAGTATTTT
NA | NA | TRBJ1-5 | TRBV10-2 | CASSRGQIYSNQPQHF | TGCGCCAGCAGTAGGGGACAAATCTATAGCAATCAGCCCCAGCATTTT
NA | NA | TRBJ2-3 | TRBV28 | CASSLSTGTDTQYF | TGTGCCAGCAGTTTATCTACTGGCACAGATACGCAGTATTTT
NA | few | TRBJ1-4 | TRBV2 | CASSVRPGNEKLFF | TGTGCCAGCAGTGTAAGGCCGGGTAATGAAAAACTGTTTTTT
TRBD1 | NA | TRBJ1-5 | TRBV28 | CASSLTGSGNQPQHF | TGTGCCAGCAGTTTGACAGGGAGCGGCAATCAGCCCCAGCATTTT
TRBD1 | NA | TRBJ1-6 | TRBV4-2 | CASSPKEGAIGGYNSPLHF | TGTGCCAGCAGCCCAAAGGAGGGGGCGATAGGGGGGTATAATTCACCCCTCCACTTT
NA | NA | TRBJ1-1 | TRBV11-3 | CASSLEREGPEAFF | TGTGCCAGCAGCTTAGAACGGGAGGGCCCTGAAGCTTTCTTT
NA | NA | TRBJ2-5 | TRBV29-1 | CSVELDWALRTQYF | TGCAGCGTTGAATTGGACTGGGCTTTAAGGACCCAGTACTTC
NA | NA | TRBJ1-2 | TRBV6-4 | CASSYDGISGYTF | TGTGCCAGCAGCTACGACGGGATTTCTGGCTACACCTTC
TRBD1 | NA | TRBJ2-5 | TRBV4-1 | CASAKRTGQETQYF | TGCGCCAGCGCGAAGAGGACAGGGCAAGAGACCCAGTACTTC
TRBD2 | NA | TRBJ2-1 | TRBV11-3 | CASSSRPVGTSGYNEQFF | TGTGCCAGCAGCTCACGGCCCGTTGGGACTAGCGGCTACAATGAGCAGTTCTTC
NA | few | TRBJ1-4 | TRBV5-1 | CASSSDRRGLFF | TGCGCCAGCAGCTCAGACAGGCGAGGGCTGTTTTTT
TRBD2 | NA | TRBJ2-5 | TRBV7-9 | CASSFEGGVGETQYF | TGTGCCAGCAGCTTCGAGGGAGGGGTCGGGGAGACCCAGTACTTC
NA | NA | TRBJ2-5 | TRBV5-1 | CASSLDSRQETQYF | TGCGCCAGCAGCTTGGACTCTAGGCAAGAGACCCAGTACTTC
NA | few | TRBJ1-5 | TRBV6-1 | CASSEAPVNQPQHF | TGTGCCAGCAGTGAAGCGCCAGTCAATCAGCCCCAGCATTTT
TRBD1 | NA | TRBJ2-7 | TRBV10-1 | CVGPGQALSISYEQYF | TGCGTCGGACCGGGACAGGCCCTCTCGATCTCCTACGAGCAGTACTTC
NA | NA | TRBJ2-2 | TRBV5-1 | CASSRPGDTGELFF | TGCGCCAGCAGCCGGCCGGGGGACACCGGGGAGCTGTTTTTT
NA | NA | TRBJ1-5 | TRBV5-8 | CASSFQGRGQPQHF | TGTGCCAGCAGCTTTCAGGGGCGAGGGCAGCCCCAGCATTTT
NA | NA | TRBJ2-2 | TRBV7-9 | CASSLEAGLNTGELFF | TGTGCCAGCAGCTTAGAGGCAGGCCTGAACACCGGGGAGCTGTTTTTT
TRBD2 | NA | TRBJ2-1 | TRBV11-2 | CASSLGTSEWNEQFF | TGTGCCAGCAGCTTAGGGACTAGTGAATGGAATGAGCAGTTCTTC
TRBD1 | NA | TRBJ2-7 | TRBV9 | CASSEGQGPFYEQYF | TGTGCCAGCAGCGAGGGACAGGGGCCCTTCTACGAGCAGTACTTC
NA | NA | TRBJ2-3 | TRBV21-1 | CASSKAGDSGGTDTQYF | TGTGCCAGCAGCAAAGCCGGGGACAGTGGGGGTACAGATACGCAGTATTTT
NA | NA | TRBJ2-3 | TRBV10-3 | CATRASGREAGGIDTQYF | TGTGCCACGCGCGCTTCGGGCAGGGAGGCCGGGGGTATAGATACGCAGTATTTT
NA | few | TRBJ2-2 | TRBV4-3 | CASSQGYTKAPTGELFF | TGCGCCAGCAGCCAAGGTTACACTAAAGCTCCCACCGGGGAGCTGTTTTTT
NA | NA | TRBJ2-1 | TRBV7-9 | CSSSFREDNEQFF | TGTTCCAGCAGCTTCCGGGAAGACAATGAGCAGTTCTTC
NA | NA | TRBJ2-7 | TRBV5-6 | CASSPTTRSYEQYF | TGTGCCAGCAGCCCTACTACGCGCTCCTACGAGCAGTACTTC
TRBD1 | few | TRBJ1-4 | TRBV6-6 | CASRAQGAREKLFF | TGTGCCAGCAGAGCACAGGGGGCGCGAGAAAAACTGTTTTTT
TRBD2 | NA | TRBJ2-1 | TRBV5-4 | CASSAGTSGLTPYNEQFF | TGTGCCAGCAGCGCCGGGACTAGCGGGTTGACTCCCTACAATGAGCAGTTCTTC
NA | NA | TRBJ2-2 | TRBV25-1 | CASQTTSGELFF | TGTGCCAGCCAAACAACGTCCGGGGAGCTGTTTTTT